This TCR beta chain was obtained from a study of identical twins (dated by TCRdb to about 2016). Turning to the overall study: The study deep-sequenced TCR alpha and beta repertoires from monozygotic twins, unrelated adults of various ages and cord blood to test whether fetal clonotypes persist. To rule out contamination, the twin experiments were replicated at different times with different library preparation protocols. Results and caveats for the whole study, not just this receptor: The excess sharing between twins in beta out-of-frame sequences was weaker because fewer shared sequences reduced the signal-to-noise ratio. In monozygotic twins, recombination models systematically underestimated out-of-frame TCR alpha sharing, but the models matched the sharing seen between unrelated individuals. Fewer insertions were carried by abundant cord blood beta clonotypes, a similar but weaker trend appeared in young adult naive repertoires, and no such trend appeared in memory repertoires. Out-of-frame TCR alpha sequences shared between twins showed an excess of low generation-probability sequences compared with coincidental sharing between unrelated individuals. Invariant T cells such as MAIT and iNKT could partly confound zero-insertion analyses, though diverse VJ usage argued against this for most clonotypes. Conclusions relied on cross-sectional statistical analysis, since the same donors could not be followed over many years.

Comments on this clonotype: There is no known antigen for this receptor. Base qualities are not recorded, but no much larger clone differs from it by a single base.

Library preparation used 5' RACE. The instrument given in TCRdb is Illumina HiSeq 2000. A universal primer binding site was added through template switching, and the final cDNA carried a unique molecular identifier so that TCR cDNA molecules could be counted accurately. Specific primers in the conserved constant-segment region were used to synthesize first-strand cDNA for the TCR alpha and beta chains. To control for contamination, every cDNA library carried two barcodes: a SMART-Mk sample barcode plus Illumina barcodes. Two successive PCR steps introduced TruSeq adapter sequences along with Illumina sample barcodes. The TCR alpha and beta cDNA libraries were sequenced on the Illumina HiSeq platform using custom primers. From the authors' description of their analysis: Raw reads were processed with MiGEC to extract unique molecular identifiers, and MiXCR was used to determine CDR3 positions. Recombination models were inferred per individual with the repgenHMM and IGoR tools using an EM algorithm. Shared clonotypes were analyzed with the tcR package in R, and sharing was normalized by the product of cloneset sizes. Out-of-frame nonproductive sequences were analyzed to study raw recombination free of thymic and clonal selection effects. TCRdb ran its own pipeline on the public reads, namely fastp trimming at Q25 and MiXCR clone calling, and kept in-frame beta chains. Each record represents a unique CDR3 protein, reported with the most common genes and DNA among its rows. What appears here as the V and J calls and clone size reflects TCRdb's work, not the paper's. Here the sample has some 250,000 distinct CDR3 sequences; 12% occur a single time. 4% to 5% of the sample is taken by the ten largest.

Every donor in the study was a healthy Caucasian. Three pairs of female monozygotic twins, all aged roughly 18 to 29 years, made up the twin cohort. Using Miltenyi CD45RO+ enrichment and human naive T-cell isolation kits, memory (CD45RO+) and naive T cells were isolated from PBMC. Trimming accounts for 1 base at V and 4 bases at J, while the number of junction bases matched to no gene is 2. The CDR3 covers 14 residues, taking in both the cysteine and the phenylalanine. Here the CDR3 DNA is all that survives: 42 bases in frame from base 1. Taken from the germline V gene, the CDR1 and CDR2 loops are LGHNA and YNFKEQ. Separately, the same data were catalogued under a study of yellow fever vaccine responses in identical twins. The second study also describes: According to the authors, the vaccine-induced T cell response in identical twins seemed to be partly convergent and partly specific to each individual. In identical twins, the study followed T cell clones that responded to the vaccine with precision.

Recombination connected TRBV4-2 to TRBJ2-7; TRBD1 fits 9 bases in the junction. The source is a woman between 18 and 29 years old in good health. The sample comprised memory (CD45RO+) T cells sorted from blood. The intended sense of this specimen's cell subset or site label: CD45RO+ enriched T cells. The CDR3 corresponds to CASSQAGTGYEQYF. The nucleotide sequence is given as TGTGCCAGCAGCCAAGCCGGGACAGGGTACGAGCAGTACTTC.